Listed below are T cell receptor beta chains from one sample, sequenced in a study of tumor-infiltrating lymphocytes in oesophageal squamous cell carcinoma. From the PCR reads, TCRdb called clonotypes with MiXCR, one entry per CDR3 protein. Seen here are fewer than 25,000 distinct CDR3 sequences, about a third observed once, and the top ten hold 19%. Sequenced input: esophageal tumor tissue. These receptors originate from a female donor with esophageal squamous cell carcinoma. Both conserved end residues are part of each CDR3. D genes are given only for firm matches. For some rows the clone size is stated as once, few or many, or as a class when expanded; others skip it.

TRBV19	.	TRBJ1-5	TRBD1	CASTPFPGQGWNQPQHF	TGTGCCAGTACCCCGTTTCCCGGACAGGGGTGGAATCAGCCCCAGCATTTT
TRBV14	many	TRBJ2-7	TRBD2	CASSLGLAGGPPYEQYF	TGTGCCAGCAGCCTCGGACTAGCGGGAGGGCCGCCCTACGAGCAGTACTTC
TRBV7-8	.	TRBJ2-7	TRBD2	CASSHGTSGDNEQYF	TGTGCCAGCAGCCATGGGACTAGCGGGGACAATGAGCAGTACTTC
TRBV7-3	.	TRBJ2-1	.	CASSSVAEETQFF	TGTGCCAGCAGCTCAGTAGCAGAAGAGACCCAGTTCTTC
TRBV6-1	many	TRBJ2-7	.	CASRGTATYEQYF	TGTGCCAGCAGGGGGACGGCCACCTACGAGCAGTACTTC
TRBV27	medium-sized	TRBJ1-2	.	CASSLVGTGRGGYTF	TGTGCCAGCAGTTTAGTCGGTACAGGGAGGGGTGGCTACACCTTC
TRBV7-2	.	TRBJ2-3	.	CASGLSADTQYF	TGTGCCAGCGGCCTATCGGCAGATACGCAGTATTTT
TRBV27	medium-sized	TRBJ1-5	TRBD1	CASSLRQGNQPQHF	TGTGCCAGCAGTTTAAGACAGGGTAATCAGCCCCAGCATTTT
TRBV19	.	TRBJ1-1	.	CASSRTSEAFF	TGTGCCAGTAGTCGGACATCTGAAGCTTTCTTT
TRBV7-2	.	TRBJ2-6	.	CASSSGQSGANVLTF	TGTGCCAGCAGCTCCGGACAGTCTGGGGCCAACGTCCTGACTTTC
TRBV5-1	many	TRBJ2-5	TRBD2	CASSEGTSGRAVETQYF	TGCGCCAGCAGCGAGGGGACTAGCGGGAGGGCCGTGGAGACCCAGTACTTC
TRBV28	many	TRBJ2-7	.	CATLGPQGAYEQYF	TGTGCCACCTTGGGGCCGCAGGGTGCCTACGAGCAGTACTTC
TRBV12-3/TRBV12-4	once	TRBJ2-1	TRBD2	CASSFGGRAISNEQFF	TGTGCCAGCAGTTTCGGCGGGAGGGCCATCAGTAATGAGCAGTTCTTC
TRBV6-5	.	TRBJ1-5	TRBD1	CASSYGQGNQPQHF	TGTGCCAGCAGTTACGGACAGGGGAATCAGCCCCAGCATTTT
TRBV6-1	.	TRBJ2-3	.	CASSEEPTSSSTDTQYF	TGTGCCAGCAGTGAAGAACCAACCTCCAGTAGCACAGATACGCAGTATTTT
TRBV6-1	many	TRBJ1-1	TRBD1	CATRRGDIMNTEAFF	TGTGCCACCCGCAGGGGGGATATCATGAACACTGAAGCTTTCTTT